This T cell receptor (beta chain) derives from a study of blood T cells in healthy people across ages. Together with a sample-barcoded 5' primer, a J-beta primer mix was included in a second PCR lasting about 7 to 11 cycles. TCRdb recomputed calls from the 5' RACE reads with MiXCR, one row per CDR3 protein. The sample shows approximately 760,000 distinct CDR3 sequences, 25% of them seen only once. This sample was also put to use in a study of T cells of mothers and their children. This second study notes: Whether pairs are related or unrelated, thymic selection shapes their TCR recombination output in much the same way.

Sequencing was performed on blood. This clonotype was sampled from a boy aged 5-17 years in good health.

The CDR3 loop is CSAQTGTYNEQFF. CDR3 nucleotides: TGCAGTGCGCAGACAGGTACCTACAATGAGCAGTTCTTC. The chain combines TRBV20-1 with TRBJ2-1, with a tentative D call TRBD1 (6 bases). CDR1 and CDR2 (germline): DFQATT, SNEGSKA (reference sequence). The ends were cut back, 6 bases at V and 2 bases at J, with 11 bases in the middle. The CDR3 loop spans 13 amino acids.